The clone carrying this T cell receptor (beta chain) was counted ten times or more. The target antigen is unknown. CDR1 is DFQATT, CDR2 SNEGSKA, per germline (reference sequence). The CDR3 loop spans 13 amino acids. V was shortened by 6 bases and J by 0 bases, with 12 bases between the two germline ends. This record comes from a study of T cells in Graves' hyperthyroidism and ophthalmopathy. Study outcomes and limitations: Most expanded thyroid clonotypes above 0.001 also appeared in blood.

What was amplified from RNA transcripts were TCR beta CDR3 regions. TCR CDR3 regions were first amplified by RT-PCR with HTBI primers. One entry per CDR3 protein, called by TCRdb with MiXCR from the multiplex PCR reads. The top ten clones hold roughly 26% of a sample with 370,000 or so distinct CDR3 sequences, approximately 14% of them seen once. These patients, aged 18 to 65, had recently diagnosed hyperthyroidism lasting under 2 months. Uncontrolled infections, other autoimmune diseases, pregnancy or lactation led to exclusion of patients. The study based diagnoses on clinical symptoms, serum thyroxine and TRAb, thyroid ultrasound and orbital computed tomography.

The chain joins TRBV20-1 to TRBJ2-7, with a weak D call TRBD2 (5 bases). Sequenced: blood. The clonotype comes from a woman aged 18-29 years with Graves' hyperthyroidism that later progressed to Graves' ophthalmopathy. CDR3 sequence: CSAADRGSYEQYF. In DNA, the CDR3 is TGCAGTGCAGCAGACCGGGGCTCCTACGAGCAGTACTTC.